This T cell receptor beta chain was recovered during a study of blood T cell repertoires in COVID-19. Whole-study context: Whether acute or convalescent, the COVID-19 samples came from the United States, Italy and Spain. The cDNA or gDNA used as material had been derived from T cells, B-cell-depleted T cells, or PBMCs.

Clones were sequenced by immunoSEQ multiplex PCR, and TCRdb holds only the in-frame ones, with some missing. The sample consists of a few hundred thousand clones, about 87% of them appearing once. Participant age was roughly 18 to 100 years, and participants resided in roughly 25 US areas. Two consecutive negative NP/OP PCR tests, clearance, or resolved symptoms defined Cohort 3 recovery. V was pared by 3 bases and J by 4 bases, with 7 bases between. CDR1 and CDR2 from the germline V gene are MDHEN and SYDVKM. The CDR3 spans 13 residues. This TCR derives from a woman between 45 and 60 years old who had recovered from COVID-19. The sample taken for sequencing was PBMCs or T cells enriched from blood (not recorded which). The gene calls are TRBV28 and TRBJ1-5; D is unresolved. The CDR3 loop reads CASSFGYNQPQHF. The CDR3 nucleotides read TGTGCCAGCAGTTTCGGGTATAATCAGCCCCAGCATTTT.